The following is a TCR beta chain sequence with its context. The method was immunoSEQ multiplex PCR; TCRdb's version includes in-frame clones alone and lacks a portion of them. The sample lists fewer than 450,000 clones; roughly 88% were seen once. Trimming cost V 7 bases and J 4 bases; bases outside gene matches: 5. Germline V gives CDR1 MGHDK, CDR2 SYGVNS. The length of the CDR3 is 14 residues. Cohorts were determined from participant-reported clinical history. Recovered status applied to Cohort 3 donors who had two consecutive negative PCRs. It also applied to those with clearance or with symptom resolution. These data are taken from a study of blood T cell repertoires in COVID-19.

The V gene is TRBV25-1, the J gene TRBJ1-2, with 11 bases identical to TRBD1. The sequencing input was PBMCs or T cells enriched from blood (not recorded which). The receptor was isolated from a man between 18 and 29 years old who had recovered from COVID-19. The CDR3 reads CASTGTGGFYGYTF. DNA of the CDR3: TGTGCCAGCACTGGGACAGGGGGATTCTATGGCTACACCTTC.